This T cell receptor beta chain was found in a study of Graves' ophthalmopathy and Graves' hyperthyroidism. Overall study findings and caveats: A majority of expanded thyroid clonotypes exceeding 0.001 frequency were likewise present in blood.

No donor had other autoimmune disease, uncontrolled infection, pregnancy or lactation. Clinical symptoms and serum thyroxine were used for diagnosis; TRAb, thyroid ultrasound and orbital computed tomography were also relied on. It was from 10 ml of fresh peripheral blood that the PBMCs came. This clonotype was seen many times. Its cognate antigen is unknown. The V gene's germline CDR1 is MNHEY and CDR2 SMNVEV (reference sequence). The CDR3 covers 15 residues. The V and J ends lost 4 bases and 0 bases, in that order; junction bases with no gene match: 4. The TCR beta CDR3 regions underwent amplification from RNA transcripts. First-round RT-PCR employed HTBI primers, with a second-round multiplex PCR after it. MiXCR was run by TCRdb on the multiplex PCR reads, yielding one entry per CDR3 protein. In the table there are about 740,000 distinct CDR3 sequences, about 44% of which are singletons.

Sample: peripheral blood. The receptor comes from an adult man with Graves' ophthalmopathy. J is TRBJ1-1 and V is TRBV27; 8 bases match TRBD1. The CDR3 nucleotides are TGTGCCAGCAGTTCACAGGGGGTAGTGAACACTGAAGCTTTCTTT. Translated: CASSSQGVVNTEAFF.